The clone carrying this TCR beta chain was observed many times. Its target is unknown. This entry is derived from a study of regulatory T cells in long-lasting Graves disease. Time point specified: persistent/refractory GD, antithyroid drugs over 5 years with positive TRAb. The TCR library used RNA extracted from PBMCs. Staff drew about 8.2 milliliters of peripheral blood into EDTA tubes. Study-level results: Persistent cases favored TRBV28, TRBJ1-2 and TRBJ2-5. New patients shared about 880 public clonotypes, fewer than the approximately 2,500 shared by persistent patients.

The ends were cut back, 6 bases at V and 4 bases at J, with 12 bases in the middle. Germline V gene data show CDR1 as SGHAT and CDR2 as FQNNGV. This CDR3 contains 13 residues. Investigators prepared the TCR beta libraries by applying iRepertoire HTBI primers and Arm-PCR of CDR3 regions. TCRdb ran MiXCR on the multiplex PCR reads and lists one entry per CDR3 protein. This sample has roughly 400,000 distinct CDR3 sequences; around 21% occur once, and the top ten carry around 21%. The material was peripheral blood mononuclear cells (PBMCs), obtained when the disease was refractory, from a patient treated with antithyroid drugs. This sequence joins TRBV11-2 and TRBJ1-1; D is perhaps TRBD1 (5 bases). This clonotype originated in a female donor with Graves disease. Here the CDR3 reads CASSQGGGTEAFF. CDR3 in DNA: TGTGCCAGCAGTCAGGGTGGCGGCACTGAAGCTTTCTTT.